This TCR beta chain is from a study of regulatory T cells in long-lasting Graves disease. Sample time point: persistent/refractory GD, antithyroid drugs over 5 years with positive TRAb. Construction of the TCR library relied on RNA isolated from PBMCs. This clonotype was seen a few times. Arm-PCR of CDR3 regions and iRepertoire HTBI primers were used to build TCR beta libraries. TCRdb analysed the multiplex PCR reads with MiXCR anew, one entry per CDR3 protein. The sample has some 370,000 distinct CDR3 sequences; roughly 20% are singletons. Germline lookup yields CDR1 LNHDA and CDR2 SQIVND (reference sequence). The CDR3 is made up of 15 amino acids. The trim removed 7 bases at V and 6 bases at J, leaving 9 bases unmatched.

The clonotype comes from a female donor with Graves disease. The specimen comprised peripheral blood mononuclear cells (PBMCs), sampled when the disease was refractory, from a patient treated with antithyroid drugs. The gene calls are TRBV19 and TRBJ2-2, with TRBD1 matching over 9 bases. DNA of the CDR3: TGTGCCAGTAACTGGGGACAGGGTAGCGCCGGGGAGCTGTTTTTT. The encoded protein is CASNWGQGSAGELFF.